The 8 T cell receptor beta chains listed next were all sequenced from one sample in a study of T cells after yellow fever vaccination. Via MiXCR, TCRdb re-called the 5' RACE reads, giving one row per CDR3 protein. The sample holds under 200,000 distinct CDR3 sequences; about 11% are singletons and the top ten take less than 40%. The sequences come from CD8+ T cells sorted from PBMCs, collected 15 days after the yellow fever booster vaccination. These receptors all stem from a man between 18 and 29 years old who received the YFV17D yellow fever vaccine.

This clonotype was recorded many times. The V call is TRBV5-1, the J call TRBJ2-1; possibly TRBD1 for D (6 bases). Trimming shortened V by 3 bases and J by 5 bases, and 15 bases separated the two germline ends. The germline CDR1 and CDR2 sequences are SGHRS and YFSETQ. The CDR3 covers 15 residues. CDR3 amino acids: CASSWKTGNDNEQFF. In DNA, the CDR3 is TGCGCCAGCAGCTGGAAGACAGGTAACGACAATGAGCAGTTCTTC.

J is TRBJ1-2 and V is TRBV28, with 8 bases lining up with TRBD1. J gave up 6 bases and V 3 bases, and 12 bases lay outside the gene matches. The CDR3 contains 16 residues. CDR1 is MDHEN and CDR2 is SYDVKM in the germline V gene. This CDR3 reads CASSLLGQGLKNGYTF. The CDR3 region has the DNA TGTGCCAGCAGTTTGCTCGGACAGGGTTTGAAGAATGGCTACACCTTC.

This clonotype has more than one count but fewer than ten. The chain carries TRBV4-3 and TRBJ1-2; possibly TRBD1 for D (5 bases). This CDR3 is 16 amino acids long. Germline values: CDR1 LGHNA, CDR2 YSLEER. Between the trimmed V and J ends, which lost 0 bases and 1 base, there was a span of 12 bases. CDR3 nucleotides: TGCGCCAGCAGCCAAGATTTCGGGACGGTTAACTATGGCTACACCTTC. Its translation is CASSQDFGTVNYGYTF.

This clonotype was seen at least ten times. The V and J genes are TRBV29-1 and TRBJ2-1; 9 bases are a match to TRBD2. CDR1 SQVTM and CDR2 ANQGSEA come from the germline V gene. The V segment lost 4 bases and the J segment 6 bases; nucleotides outside the gene matches: 4. There are 13 residues in the CDR3. The CDR3 protein is CSVALAGLNEQFF. DNA for the CDR3: TGCAGCGTTGCCCTAGCGGGGCTCAATGAGCAGTTCTTC.

The CDR3 DNA is TGTGCCAGCAGGTCACCCGGGACTAGCGGGGGGGCGGGTGAGCAGTTCTTC. It specifies CASRSPGTSGGAGEQFF. The chain has TRBV12-3 or TRBV12-4 and TRBJ2-1; 16 positions agree with TRBD2. The CDR3 totals 17 residues. The trim removed 6 bases at V and 9 bases at J, leaving 11 bases unmatched.

This clonotype came up many times. The chain recombines TRBV6-2 or TRBV6-3 with TRBJ2-3; D uncertain. Trimming pared 7 bases from V and 0 bases from J, leaving 17 bases between. Per germline, CDR1 MNHEY and CDR2 SVGEGT. This CDR3 spans 16 amino acids. The chain's CDR3 is CASTPTYLTSTDTQYF. The DNA of the CDR3 is TGTGCCAGCACCCCGACTTACCTAACTAGCACAGATACGCAGTATTTT.

This clonotype was seen a few times. The chain uses TRBV4-1 and TRBJ2-1, with D perhaps TRBD2 (6 bases). Germline values: CDR1 MGHRA, CDR2 YSYEKL. The CDR3 is made up of 17 amino acids. V was clipped by 4 bases and J by 0 bases, with 16 bases between them. CDR3 in DNA: TGCGCCAGCAGCCTCTGGGGCGGGGAAAGCTCCTACAATGAGCAGTTCTTC. As protein: CASSLWGGESSYNEQFF.

Many counts were recorded for this clonotype. The genes are TRBV7-6 and TRBJ2-3, with 9 bases that match TRBD1. CDR3 length equals 14 residues. Trimming at V came to 5 bases and at J to 1 base, leaving 1 base not matched to a gene. Germline CDR1 SGHVS, CDR2 FNYEAQ. CDR3 in DNA: TGTGCCAGCAGCAGGACAGGGGGCACAGATACGCAGTATTTT. Encoded protein: CASSRTGGTDTQYF.